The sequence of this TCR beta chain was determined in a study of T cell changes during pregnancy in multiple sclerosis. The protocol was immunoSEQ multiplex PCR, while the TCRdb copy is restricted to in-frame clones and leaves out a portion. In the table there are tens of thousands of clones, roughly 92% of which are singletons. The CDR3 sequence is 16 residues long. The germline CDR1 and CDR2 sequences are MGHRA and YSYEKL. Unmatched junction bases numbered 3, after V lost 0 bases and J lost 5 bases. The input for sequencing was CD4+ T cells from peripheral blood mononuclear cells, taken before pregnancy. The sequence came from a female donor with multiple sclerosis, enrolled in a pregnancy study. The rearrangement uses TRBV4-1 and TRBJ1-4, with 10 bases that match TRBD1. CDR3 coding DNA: TGCGCCAGCAGCCAAGACGGGACAGGGGTAAATGAAAAACTGTTTTTT. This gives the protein CASSQDGTGVNEKLFF.